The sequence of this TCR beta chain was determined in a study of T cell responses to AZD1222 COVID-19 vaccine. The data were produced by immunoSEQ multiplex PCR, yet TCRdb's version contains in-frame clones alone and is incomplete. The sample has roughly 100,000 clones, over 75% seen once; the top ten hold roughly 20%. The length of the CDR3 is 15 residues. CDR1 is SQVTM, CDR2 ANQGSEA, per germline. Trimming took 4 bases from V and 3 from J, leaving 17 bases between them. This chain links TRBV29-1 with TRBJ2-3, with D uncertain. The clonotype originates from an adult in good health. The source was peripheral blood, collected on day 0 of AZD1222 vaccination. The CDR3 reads CSVAPSGRRTDTQYF. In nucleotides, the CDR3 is TGCAGCGTTGCACCTTCGGGCAGGCGGACAGATACGCAGTATTTT.